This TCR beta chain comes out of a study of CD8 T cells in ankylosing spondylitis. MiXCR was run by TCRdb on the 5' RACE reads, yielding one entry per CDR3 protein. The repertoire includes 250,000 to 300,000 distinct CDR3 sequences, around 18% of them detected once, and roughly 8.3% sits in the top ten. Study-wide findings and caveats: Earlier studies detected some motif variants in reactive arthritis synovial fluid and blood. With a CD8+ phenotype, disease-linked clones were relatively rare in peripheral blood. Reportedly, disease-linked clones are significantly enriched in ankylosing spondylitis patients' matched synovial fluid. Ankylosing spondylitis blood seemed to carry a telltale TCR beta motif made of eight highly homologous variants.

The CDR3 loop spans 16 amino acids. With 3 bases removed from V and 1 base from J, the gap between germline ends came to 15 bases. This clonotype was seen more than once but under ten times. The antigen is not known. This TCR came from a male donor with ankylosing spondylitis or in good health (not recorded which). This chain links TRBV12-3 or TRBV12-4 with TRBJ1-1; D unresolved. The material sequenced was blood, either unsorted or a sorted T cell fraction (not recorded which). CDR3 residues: CASSFPNSYGNTEAFF. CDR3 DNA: TGTGCCAGCAGTTTTCCCAACAGTTATGGGAACACTGAAGCTTTCTTT.